The T cell receptor beta chain under discussion was sequenced for a study of blood T cell repertoires in COVID-19. In the study overall: T cells, B-cell-depleted T cells, or PBMCs provided the cDNA or gDNA that served as material.

The J segment lost 10 bases and the V segment lost 7 bases, leaving 7 bases of the junction unmatched. The CDR3 covers 12 residues. CDR1 MNHEY and CDR2 SVGAGI come from the germline V gene. Authors' data handling: Reference gene primer amplification gave estimated nucleated cell counts. Libraries were prepared by immunoSEQ multiplex PCR; TCRdb keeps only in-frame clonotypes and omits some of them. V, J and clone size were drawn from that table, and D and trimming were deduced from the DNA. The table lists roughly 100,000 clones, about four fifths of them singletons. The sequence was collected from a human donor in a cohort sampled during active COVID-19. Sequencing was performed on peripheral blood. The chain uses TRBV6-5 and TRBJ2-1, with 7 positions matching TRBD1. The CDR3 region is CASTLTTGEQFF. CDR3 in DNA: TGTGCCAGCACCCTGACGACAGGGGAGCAGTTCTTC.